The present entry profiles one TCR beta chain with its context. The source of the sample is a study of control samples from healthy donors and cancer patients. The germline V gene encodes CDR1 SGHRS and CDR2 YFSETQ. Losses at the gene ends were 1 base for V and 3 bases for J; bases not matched to a gene: 10. The CDR3 is made up of 18 amino acids. Measured with immunoSEQ multiplex PCR; TCRdb has only the in-frame clones, and not every one. The sample includes about 74,000 clones, more than 70% of them seen just once. The sequenced sample consisted of blood. The receptor was derived from a woman aged 45-60 years in good health. V is TRBV5-1 and J is TRBJ1-6, with 7 positions matching TRBD1. The CDR3 bases are TGCGCCAGCAGCTTGCTAGGAGGGGGCTTAGGCTATAATTCACCCCTCCACTTT. It yields the protein CASSLLGGGLGYNSPLHF.